Listed below are T cell receptor beta chains from one sample, sequenced in a study of glioma-infiltrating T cells. Each CDR3 protein is one row after TCRdb ran MiXCR on the multiplex PCR reads. The top ten hold roughly 9.4% of the sample, which has 3,500 to 5,500 distinct CDR3 sequences, roughly 25% seen once. The sequencing sample was made of glioma tissue, nonneoplastic brain tissue, or PBMCs (not recorded which). The origin of the receptors is a human donor with low-grade glioma or glioblastoma, undergoing nonglioma brain surgery, or in good health (not recorded which). CDR3s include the opening cysteine and the closing phenylalanine or tryptophan. A D gene is named only where the DNA matches it firmly. Sizes are listed as how often the clone was seen (once, few, many) or a class if it is expanded.

many TRBJ2-2 TRBV12-3/TRBV12-4 . TGTGCCAGCAGCATTATAGGGGAGCTGTTTTTT CASSIIGELFF
medium-sized TRBJ2-5 TRBV20-1 . TGCAGTGCCGCCCCTAGGGTAGAGACCCAGTACTTC CSAAPRVETQYF
medium-sized TRBJ2-1 TRBV7-3 . TGTGCCAGCAGGGGGCCCGCCAGCAATGAGCAGTTCTTC CASRGPASNEQFF
many TRBJ2-7 TRBV5-4 TRBD2 TGTGCCAGCAGCTTGGGACTAGCGGGCATCTCCTACGAGCAGTACTTC CASSLGLAGISYEQYF
medium-sized TRBJ2-1 TRBV28 TRBD1 TGTGCCAGCAGGCCCGGGACAGGGTCCAATGAGCAGTTCTTC CASRPGTGSNEQFF
large TRBJ2-5 TRBV15 TRBD1 TGTGCCACCAGCCTCGACAGGGGAGGAGAGACCCAGTACTTC CATSLDRGGETQYF
many TRBJ1-1 TRBV5-4 . TGTGCCAGCAGCTATACTACAGGGACCTTCACTGAAGCTTTCTTT CASSYTTGTFTEAFF
many TRBJ1-5 TRBV2 . TGTGCCAGCAGTGTGGAGAGAAGTAGCCTCAATCAGCCCCAGCATTTT CASSVERSSLNQPQHF
medium-sized TRBJ2-3 TRBV3-1 . TGTGCCAGCAGCCATGTAGGGCGCACAGATACGCAGTATTTT CASSHVGRTDTQYF
medium-sized TRBJ1-1 TRBV6-2/TRBV6-3 . TGTGCCACCAGAAACGGGGGGGATATTCCTGAAGCTTTCTTT CATRNGGDIPEAFF